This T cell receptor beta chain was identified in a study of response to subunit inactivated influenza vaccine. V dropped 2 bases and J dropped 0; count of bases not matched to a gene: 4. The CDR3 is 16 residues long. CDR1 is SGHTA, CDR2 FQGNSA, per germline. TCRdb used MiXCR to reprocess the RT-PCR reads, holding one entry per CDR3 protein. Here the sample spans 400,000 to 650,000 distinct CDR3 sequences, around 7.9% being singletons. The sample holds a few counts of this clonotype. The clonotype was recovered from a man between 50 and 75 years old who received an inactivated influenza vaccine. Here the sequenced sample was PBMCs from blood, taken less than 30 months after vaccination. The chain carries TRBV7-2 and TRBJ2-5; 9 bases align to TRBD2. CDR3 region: CASSLSTSGYQETQYF. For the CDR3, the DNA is TGTGCCAGCAGCTTATCGACTAGCGGCTACCAAGAGACCCAGTACTTC. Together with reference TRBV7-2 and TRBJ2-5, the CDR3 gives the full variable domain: GAGVSQSPSNKVTEKGKDVELRCDPISGHTALYWYRQSLGQGLEFLIYFQGNSAPDKSGLPSDRFSAERTGGSVSTLTIQRTQQEDSAVYLCASSLSTSGYQETQYFGPGTRLLVL.